The rows below give T cell receptor beta chains drawn from one sample of a study of OX40 agonist ivuxolimab in advanced cancers. TCRdb's table, derived via immunoSEQ multiplex PCR, lists solely in-frame clones and lacks some. This table has roughly 93,000 clones, approximately 80% appearing once. The sample here was CD4+ or CD8+ T cells sorted from blood, taken in a trial of the OX40 agonist ivuxolimab. Every receptor here comes from an adult with an advanced solid tumor such as melanoma, head and neck, liver or kidney cancer. Each CDR3 is given with its conserved first and last residue. D genes are given only for firm matches. For some rows the clone size is stated as once, few or many, or as a class when expanded; others skip it.

cdr3_length j_call clone_size v_call d_call cdr3_aa cdr3_nt
13 TRBJ2-7 - TRBV6-5 TRBD1 CASRETGSYEQYF TGTGCCAGCAGAGAGACAGGGTCCTACGAGCAGTACTTC
16 TRBJ1-6 - TRBV4-1 TRBD1 CASSPTGDPYNSPLHF TGCGCCAGCAGCCCGACAGGGGACCCCTATAATTCACCCCTCCACTTT
12 TRBJ2-5 - TRBV13 - CASSLDSETQYF TGTGCCAGCAGCTTGGACTCAGAGACCCAGTACTTC
15 TRBJ2-2 - TRBV10-3 - CAISEYPTETGELFF TGTGCCATCAGTGAGTACCCTACAGAGACCGGGGAGCTGTTTTTT
14 TRBJ2-7 - TRBV6-1 TRBD1 CASNPGQGTGEQYF TGTGCCAGCAATCCGGGACAGGGGACGGGCGAGCAGTACTTC
15 TRBJ1-6 few TRBV29-1 - CSVRDGLLGLSPLHF TGCAGCGTACGGGACGGTCTCCTTGGGCTTTCACCCCTCCACTTT
15 TRBJ1-4 - TRBV30 TRBD1 CACNQKTGLGEKLFF TGTGCCTGTAACCAAAAGACAGGGCTGGGTGAAAAACTGTTTTTT
15 TRBJ2-2 - TRBV11-2 TRBD2 CASSPGLAGTGELFF TGTGCCAGCAGCCCGGGACTAGCGGGGACCGGGGAGCTGTTTTTT
11 TRBJ2-7 - TRBV20-1 - CSVKDGYEQYF TGCAGTGTTAAGGACGGCTACGAGCAGTACTTC
10 TRBJ1-2 - TRBV20-1 - CSAFAGTPLF TGCAGTGCCTTCGCGGGGACCCCGCTCTTC
17 TRBJ2-3 - TRBV7-8 TRBD2 CASNPLLSGSRVDTQYF TGTGCCAGCAACCCCTTACTTAGCGGGAGTCGTGTAGATACGCAGTATTTT
13 TRBJ2-3 - TRBV10-1 - CASSAAVTDTQYF TGCGCCAGCAGTGCAGCGGTCACAGATACGCAGTATTTT
12 TRBJ1-5 - TRBV15 - CATSRDFQPQHF TGTGCCACCAGCAGAGATTTTCAGCCCCAGCATTTT
13 TRBJ2-3 - TRBV6-5 TRBD2 CACRREGTDTQYF TGTGCCTGCCGGCGGGAGGGCACAGATACGCAGTATTTT
16 TRBJ2-2 - TRBV6-1 TRBD1 CASSEVPGGDTGELFF TGTGCCAGCAGTGAAGTCCCAGGGGGTGACACCGGGGAGCTGTTTTTT
15 TRBJ2-7 - TRBV15 TRBD1 CATSRRGGTGNEQYF TGTGCCACCAGCAGAAGGGGCGGGACAGGGAACGAGCAGTACTTC
15 TRBJ1-6 - TRBV5-1 TRBD1 CASRAPGQGNSPLHF TGCGCCAGCAGGGCTCCGGGACAGGGCAATTCACCCCTCCACTTT
15 TRBJ1-4 once TRBV30 TRBD1 CAWSEGGASNEKLFF TGTGCCTGGAGTGAAGGGGGCGCTTCTAATGAAAAACTGTTTTTT
15 TRBJ2-7 - TRBV15 TRBD1 CATSRDSQGSSEQYF TGTGCCACCAGCAGAGATTCACAGGGGTCCTCCGAGCAGTACTTC
15 TRBJ2-7 - TRBV7-6 TRBD2 CASSSGTSGTYEQYF TGTGCCAGCAGCTCCGGGACTAGCGGGACCTACGAGCAGTACTTC
15 TRBJ2-2 few TRBV5-4 - CASSLTVGGTGELFF TGTGCCAGCAGCCTCACCGTGGGGGGCACCGGGGAGCTGTTTTTT
16 TRBJ2-2 few TRBV6-6 TRBD1 CASYTGGPANTGELFF TGTGCCAGCTACACAGGGGGCCCCGCGAACACCGGGGAGCTGTTTTTT
14 TRBJ2-7 - TRBV11-2 - CASSLVRGGYEQYF TGTGCCAGCAGCTTAGTAAGGGGGGGGTACGAGCAGTACTTC
15 TRBJ1-2 - TRBV6-4 - CASSDPSGGVYGYTF TGTGCCAGCAGTGACCCCTCCGGAGGGGTTTACGGCTACACCTTC
12 TRBJ2-3 - TRBV27 - CASSSGPYTQYF TGTGCCAGCAGTTCGGGGCCGTATACGCAGTATTTT
12 TRBJ2-3 - TRBV2 - CASSEGTDTQYF TGTGCCAGCAGTGAAGGCACAGATACGCAGTATTTT
15 TRBJ1-4 - TRBV27 - CASTAHRATNEKLFF TGTGCCAGCACCGCACACAGAGCAACTAATGAAAAACTGTTTTTT
14 TRBJ1-2 few TRBV10-2 - CASSDIGGVYGYTF TGCGCCAGCAGTGATATCGGGGGTGTCTATGGCTACACCTTC
11 TRBJ2-3 - TRBV30 - CAWGGGYTQYF TGTGCCTGGGGGGGTGGGTATACGCAGTATTTT
16 TRBJ1-2 - TRBV5-6 TRBD1 CASSYPVLGQNYGYTF TGTGCCAGCAGCTACCCGGTCCTGGGACAGAACTATGGCTACACCTTC
14 TRBJ1-3 - TRBV9 - CASSGGIFGNTIYF TGTGCCAGCAGCGGGGGGATCTTTGGAAACACCATATATTTT
14 TRBJ1-1 - TRBV5-6 - CASSLLTGNTEAFF TGTGCCAGCAGCTTATTAACGGGGAACACTGAAGCTTTCTTT
14 TRBJ2-7 - TRBV5-6 - CASSFYGGGYEQYF TGTGCCAGCAGCTTTTACGGAGGGGGCTACGAGCAGTACTTC
15 TRBJ2-1 - TRBV6-6 TRBD1 CASSPRTGWANEQFF TGTGCCAGCAGCCCACGGACAGGGTGGGCCAATGAGCAGTTCTTC
15 TRBJ2-7 - TRBV6-6 TRBD2 CASSYSTSGVYEQYF TGTGCCAGCAGTTACTCGACAAGCGGGGTCTACGAGCAGTACTTC
15 TRBJ2-7 - TRBV5-1 - CASSLAPGAKYEQYF TGCGCCAGCAGCTTGGCCCCGGGCGCGAAGTACGAGCAGTACTTC